The text below deals with one TCR beta chain. What it binds is unknown. 13 Jbeta primers and 60 Vbeta primers were used for the PCR. This table comes from immunoSEQ multiplex PCR, and its TCRdb copy is limited to in-frame clones, with some not included. Of fewer than 90,000 clones in the sample, about 73% are singletons; the top ten hold more than 7.5%. This sample is part of a study of cytomegalovirus exposure and HLA in healthy donors. Germline assignment: CDR1 MDHEN and CDR2 SYDVKM. This CDR3 is built from 14 residues. Trimming took 5 bases from V and 3 from J, leaving 12 bases between them. Study-level points and caveats: Presence/absence analyses assumed roughly uniform sequencing depth across donors, which may not hold. HLA alleles were associated with 16,000 or so TCR beta sequences in a later analysis at 0.05 false discovery rate.

Sequencing input: PBMCs. This sequence was found in a woman between 50 and 59 years old in good health and CMV-seropositive. The chain uses TRBV28 and TRBJ2-3; perhaps TRBD2 as D (5 bases). CDR3 sequence (DNA): TGTGCCAGCAGTCCACAGCGGCGGACAGATACGCAGTATTTT. Translating it yields CASSPQRRTDTQYF.